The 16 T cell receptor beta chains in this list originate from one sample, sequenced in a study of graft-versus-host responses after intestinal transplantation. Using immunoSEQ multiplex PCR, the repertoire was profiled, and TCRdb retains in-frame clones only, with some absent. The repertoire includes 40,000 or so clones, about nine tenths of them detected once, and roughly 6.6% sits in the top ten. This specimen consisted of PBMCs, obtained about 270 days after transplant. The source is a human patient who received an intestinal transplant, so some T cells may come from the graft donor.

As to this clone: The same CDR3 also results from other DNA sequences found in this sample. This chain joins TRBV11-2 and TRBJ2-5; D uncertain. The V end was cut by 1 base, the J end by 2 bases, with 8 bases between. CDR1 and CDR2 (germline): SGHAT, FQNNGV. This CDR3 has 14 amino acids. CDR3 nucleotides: TGTGCCAGCAGCTTAGGAGGCCCACAAGAGACCCAGTACTTC. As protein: CASSLGGPQETQYF.

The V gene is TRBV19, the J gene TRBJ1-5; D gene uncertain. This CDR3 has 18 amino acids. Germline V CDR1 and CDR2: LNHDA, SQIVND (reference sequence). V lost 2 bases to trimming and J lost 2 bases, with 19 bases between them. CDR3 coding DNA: TGTGCCAGTAGTATATTAGGGTCGACGGCGGTCGGCAATCAGCCCCAGCATTTT. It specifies CASSILGSTAVGNQPQHF.

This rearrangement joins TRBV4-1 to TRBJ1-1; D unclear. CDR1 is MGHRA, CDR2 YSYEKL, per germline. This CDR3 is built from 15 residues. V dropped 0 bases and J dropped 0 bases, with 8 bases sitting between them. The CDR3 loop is CASSQDGDMNTEAFF. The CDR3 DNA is TGCGCCAGCAGCCAAGATGGCGACATGAACACTGAAGCTTTCTTT.

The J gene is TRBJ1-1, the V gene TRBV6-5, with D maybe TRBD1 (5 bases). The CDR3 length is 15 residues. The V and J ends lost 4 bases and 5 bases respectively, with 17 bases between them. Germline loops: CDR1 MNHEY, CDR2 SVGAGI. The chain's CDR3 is CASSSGRDLGTEAFF. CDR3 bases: TGTGCCAGCAGTTCGGGACGGGATTTGGGAACTGAAGCTTTCTTT.

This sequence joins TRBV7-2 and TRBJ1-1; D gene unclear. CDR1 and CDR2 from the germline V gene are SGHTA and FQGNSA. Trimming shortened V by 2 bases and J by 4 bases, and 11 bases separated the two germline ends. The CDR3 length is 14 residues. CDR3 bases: TGTGCCAGCAGCTTAACCCCGGGAGGCACTGAAGCTTTCTTT. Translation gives CASSLTPGGTEAFF.

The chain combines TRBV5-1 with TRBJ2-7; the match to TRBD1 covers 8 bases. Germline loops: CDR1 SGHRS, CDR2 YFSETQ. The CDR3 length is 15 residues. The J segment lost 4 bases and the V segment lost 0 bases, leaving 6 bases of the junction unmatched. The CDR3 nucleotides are TGCGCCAGCAGCTTGGTTGGCAGGGGGCTGTACGAGCAGTACTTC. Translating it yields CASSLVGRGLYEQYF.

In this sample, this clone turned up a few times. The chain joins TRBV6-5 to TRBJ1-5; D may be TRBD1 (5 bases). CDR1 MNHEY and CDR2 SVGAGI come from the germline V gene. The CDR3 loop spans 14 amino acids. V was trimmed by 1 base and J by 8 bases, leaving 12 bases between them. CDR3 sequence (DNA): TGTGCCAGCAGTTACTATCGGGGGATGGAGCCCCAGCATTTT. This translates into CASSYYRGMEPQHF.

For the CDR3, the DNA is TGTGCCAGCAGTTACAGGTCGACAGGGGGATACGAGCAGTACTTC. Translation gives CASSYRSTGGYEQYF. The V gene is TRBV6-6, the J gene TRBJ2-7; 9 bases are a match to TRBD1. V dropped 2 bases and J dropped 4; count of bases not matched to a gene: 6. Germline CDR1 reads MNHNY; CDR2 reads SVGAGI (reference sequence). The CDR3 has 15 residues.

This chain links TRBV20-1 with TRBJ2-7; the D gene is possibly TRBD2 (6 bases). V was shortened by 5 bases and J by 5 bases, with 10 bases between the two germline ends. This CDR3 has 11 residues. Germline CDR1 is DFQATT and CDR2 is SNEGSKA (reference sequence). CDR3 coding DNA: TGCAGTGCTGTGGACTACCACGAGCAGTACTTC. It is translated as CSAVDYHEQYF.

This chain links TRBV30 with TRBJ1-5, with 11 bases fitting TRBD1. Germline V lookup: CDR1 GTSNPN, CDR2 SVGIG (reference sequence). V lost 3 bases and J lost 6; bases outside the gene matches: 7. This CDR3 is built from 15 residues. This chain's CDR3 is CAWSPGQGGSQPQHF. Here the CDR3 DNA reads TGTGCCTGGAGCCCGGGACAGGGGGGGAGTCAGCCCCAGCATTTT.

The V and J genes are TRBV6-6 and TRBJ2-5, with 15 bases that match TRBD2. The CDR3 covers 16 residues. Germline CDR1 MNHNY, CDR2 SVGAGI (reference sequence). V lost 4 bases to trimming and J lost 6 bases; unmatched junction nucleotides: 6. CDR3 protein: CASSWTSGGAGKTQYF. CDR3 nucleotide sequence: TGTGCCAGCAGTTGGACTAGCGGGGGGGCCGGGAAGACCCAGTACTTC.

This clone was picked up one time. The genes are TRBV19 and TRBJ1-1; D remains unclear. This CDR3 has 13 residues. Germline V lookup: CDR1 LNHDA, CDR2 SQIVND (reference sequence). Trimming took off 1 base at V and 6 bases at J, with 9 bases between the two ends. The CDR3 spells CASSIGDLPEAFF. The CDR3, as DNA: TGTGCCAGTAGTATAGGTGATCTACCTGAAGCTTTCTTT. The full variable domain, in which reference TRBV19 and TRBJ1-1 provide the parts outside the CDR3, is DGGITQSPKYLFRKEGQNVTLSCEQNLNHDAMYWYRQDPGQGLRLIYYSQIVNDFQKGDIAEGYSVSREKKESFPLTVTSAQKNPTAFYLCASSIGDLPEAFFGQGTRLTVV.

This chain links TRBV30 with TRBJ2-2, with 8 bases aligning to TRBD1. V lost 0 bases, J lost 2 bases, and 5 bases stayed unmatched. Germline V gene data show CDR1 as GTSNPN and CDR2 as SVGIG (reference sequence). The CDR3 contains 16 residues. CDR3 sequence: CAWSVRGTGNTGELFF. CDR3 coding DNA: TGTGCCTGGAGTGTACGGGGGACAGGAAACACCGGGGAGCTGTTTTTT.

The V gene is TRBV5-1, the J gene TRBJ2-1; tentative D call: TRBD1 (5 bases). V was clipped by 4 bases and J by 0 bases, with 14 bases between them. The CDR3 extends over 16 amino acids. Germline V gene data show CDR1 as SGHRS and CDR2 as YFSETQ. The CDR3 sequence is CASSRRQQNSYNEQFF. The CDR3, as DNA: TGCGCCAGCAGCAGGAGACAGCAGAACTCCTACAATGAGCAGTTCTTC.

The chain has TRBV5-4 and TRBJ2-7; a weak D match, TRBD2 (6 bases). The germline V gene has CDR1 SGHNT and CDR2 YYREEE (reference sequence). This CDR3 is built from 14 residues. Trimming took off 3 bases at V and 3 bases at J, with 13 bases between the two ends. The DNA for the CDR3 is TGTGCCAGCAGCTACAGTGGGGGGTACTACGAGCAGTACTTC. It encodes CASSYSGGYYEQYF.

In nucleotides, the CDR3 is TGCGCCAGCAGCTTGGAGACAGGGGGTCTCACAGATACGCAGTATTTT. This codes for CASSLETGGLTDTQYF. The chain uses TRBV5-1 and TRBJ2-3, with 9 bases aligning to TRBD1. The CDR3 sequence is 16 residues long. Germline V gene lookup returns CDR1 SGHRS and CDR2 YFSETQ. With 0 bases clipped from V and 2 bases from J, the junction kept 4 bases outside the gene matches. The complete variable domain, with remaining parts taken from reference TRBV5-1 and TRBJ2-3, reads KAGVTQTPRYLIKTRGQQVTLSCSPISGHRSVSWYQQTPGQGLQFLFEYFSETQRNKGNFPGRFSGRQFSNSRSEMNVSTLELGDSALYLCASSLETGGLTDTQYFGPGTRLTVL.